This TCR beta chain stems from a study of metastatic and nonmetastatic thyroid tumors. Study in general: Across blood and tumor or nodule tissue, repertoires from malignant and benign thyroid patients were compared with one another.

There were no patients who had received any treatment before thyroid surgery. There are 14 residues in the CDR3. This clone has just a few counts. Its target is not known. An end of the junction differs from the germline gene, which may be a read error. TCRdb re-called clones via MiXCR from the PCR reads. Altogether tens of thousands of clones are present, over 10% being singletons, with the ten largest covering roughly 9%. General observations from the study: In both blood and tumor samples, TCR beta diversity was reported significantly higher for malignant than benign nodules.

This clonotype originated in a male donor with papillary thyroid cancer or a benign thyroid nodule (not recorded which). Some clones in this sample may be carry-over from other donors' samples. The rearrangement uses TRBV12-3 or TRBV12-4 and TRBJ2-5; D gene unclear. Material for sequencing was blood. The CDR3 region is CASSLPQNQETQCF. The DNA for the CDR3 is TGTGCCAGCAGTTTGCCCCAGAATCAAGAGACCCAGTGCTTC.